This T cell receptor (beta chain) is from a study of blood T cell repertoires in COVID-19. Study context: Italy, Spain and the United States were the sources of the convalescent and acute COVID-19 samples. The analysed material was cDNA or gDNA that came from T cells, B-cell-depleted T cells, or PBMCs.

In germline, CDR1 is KGHSH, CDR2 LQKENI. The CDR3 consists of 16 residues. Trimming stripped 0 bases from V and 5 bases from J, with 16 bases between. Authors' analysis steps: Amplification of reference gene primers provided the estimated nucleated cell counts. Sequencing used immunoSEQ multiplex PCR; TCRdb keeps in-frame clones, though not all of them. For V, J and clone size, that table is used; D and trimming come from the DNA. The sample carries about 270,000 clones, about four fifths recorded once. This chain connects TRBV18 to TRBJ1-2; D may be TRBD1 (5 bases). Sequencing used peripheral blood. The receptor's source is a woman between 18 and 29 years old with acute or convalescent COVID-19. The CDR3 bases are TGTGCCAGCTCACCACCGATGACAGCGACGGAATATGGCTACACCTTC. Its protein product is CASSPPMTATEYGYTF.